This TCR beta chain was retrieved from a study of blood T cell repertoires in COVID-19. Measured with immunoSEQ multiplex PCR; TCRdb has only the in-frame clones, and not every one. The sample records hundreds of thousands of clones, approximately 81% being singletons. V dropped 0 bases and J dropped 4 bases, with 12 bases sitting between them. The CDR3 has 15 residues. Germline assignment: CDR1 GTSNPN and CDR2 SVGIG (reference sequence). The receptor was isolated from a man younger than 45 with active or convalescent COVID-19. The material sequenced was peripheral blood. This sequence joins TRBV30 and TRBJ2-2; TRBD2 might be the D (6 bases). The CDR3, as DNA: TGTGCCTGGAGTGTGGCGGGACTCTTCACCGGGGAGCTGTTTTTT. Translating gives CAWSVAGLFTGELFF.